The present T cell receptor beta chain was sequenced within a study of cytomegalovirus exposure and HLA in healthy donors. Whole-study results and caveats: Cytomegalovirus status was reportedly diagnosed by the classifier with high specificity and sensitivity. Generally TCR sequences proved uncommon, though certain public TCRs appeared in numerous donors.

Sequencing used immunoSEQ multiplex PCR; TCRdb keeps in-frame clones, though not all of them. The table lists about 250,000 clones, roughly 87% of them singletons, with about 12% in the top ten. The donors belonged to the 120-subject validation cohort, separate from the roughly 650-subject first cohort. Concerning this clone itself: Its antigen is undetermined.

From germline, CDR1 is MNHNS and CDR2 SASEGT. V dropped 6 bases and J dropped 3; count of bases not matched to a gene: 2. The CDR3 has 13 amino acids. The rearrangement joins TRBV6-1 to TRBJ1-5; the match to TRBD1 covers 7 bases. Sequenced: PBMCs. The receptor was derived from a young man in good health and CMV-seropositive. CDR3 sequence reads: CASRQGNNQPQHF. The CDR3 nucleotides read TGTGCCAGCAGACAGGGGAACAATCAGCCCCAGCATTTT.